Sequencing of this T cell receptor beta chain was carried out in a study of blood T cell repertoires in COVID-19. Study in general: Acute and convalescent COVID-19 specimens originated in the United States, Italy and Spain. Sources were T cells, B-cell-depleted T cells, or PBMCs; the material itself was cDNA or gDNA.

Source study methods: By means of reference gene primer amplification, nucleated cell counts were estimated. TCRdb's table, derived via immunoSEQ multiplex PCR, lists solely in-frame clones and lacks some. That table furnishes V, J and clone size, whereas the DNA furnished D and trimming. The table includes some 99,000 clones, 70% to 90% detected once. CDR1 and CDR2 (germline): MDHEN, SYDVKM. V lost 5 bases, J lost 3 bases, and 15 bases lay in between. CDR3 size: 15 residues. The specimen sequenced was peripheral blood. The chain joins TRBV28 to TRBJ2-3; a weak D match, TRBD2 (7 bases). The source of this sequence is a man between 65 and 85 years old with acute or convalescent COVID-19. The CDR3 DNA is TGTGCCAGCAGTCTACGGGGGGCCCGGACAGATACGCAGTATTTT. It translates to CASSLRGARTDTQYF.